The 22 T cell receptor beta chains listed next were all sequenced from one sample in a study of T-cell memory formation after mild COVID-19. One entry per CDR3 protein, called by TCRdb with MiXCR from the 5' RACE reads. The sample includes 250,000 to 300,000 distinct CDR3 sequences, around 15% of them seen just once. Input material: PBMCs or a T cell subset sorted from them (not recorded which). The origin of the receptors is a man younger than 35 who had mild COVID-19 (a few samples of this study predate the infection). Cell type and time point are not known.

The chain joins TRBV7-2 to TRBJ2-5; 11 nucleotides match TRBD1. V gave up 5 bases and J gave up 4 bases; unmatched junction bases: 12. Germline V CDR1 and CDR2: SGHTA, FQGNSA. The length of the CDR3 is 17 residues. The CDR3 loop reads CASSQKGTGGIRETQYF. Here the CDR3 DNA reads TGTGCCAGCAGCCAGAAAGGGACAGGGGGAATCCGAGAGACCCAGTACTTC.

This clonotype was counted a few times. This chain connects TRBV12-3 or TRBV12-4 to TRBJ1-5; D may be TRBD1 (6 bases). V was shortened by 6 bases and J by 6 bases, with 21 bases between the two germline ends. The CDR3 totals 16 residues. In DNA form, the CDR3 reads TGTGCCAGCAGCCCGGGGGCTGACAGGTTTGGTCAGCCCCAGCATTTT. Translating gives CASSPGADRFGQPQHF.

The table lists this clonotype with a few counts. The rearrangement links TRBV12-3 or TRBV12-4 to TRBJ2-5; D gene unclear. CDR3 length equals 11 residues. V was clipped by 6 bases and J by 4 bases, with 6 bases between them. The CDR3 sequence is CASRLGETQYF. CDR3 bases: TGTGCCAGCAGACTCGGAGAGACCCAGTACTTC.

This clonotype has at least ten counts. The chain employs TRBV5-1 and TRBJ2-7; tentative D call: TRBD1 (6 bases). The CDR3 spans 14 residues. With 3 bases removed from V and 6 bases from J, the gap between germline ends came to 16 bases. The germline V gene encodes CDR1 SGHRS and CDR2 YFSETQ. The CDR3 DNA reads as TGCGCCAGCAGCTGGGACACAACCACGGGCGAGCAGTACTTC. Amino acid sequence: CASSWDTTTGEQYF.

The CDR3 sequence is CASSLEGLPAGQFF. In nucleotides, the CDR3 is TGCGCCAGCAGCTTGGAGGGGCTCCCTGCGGGGCAGTTCTTC. The V and J genes are TRBV5-1 and TRBJ2-1; either TRBD1 or TRBD2 may fit D (5 bases each). V was pared by 0 bases and J by 12 bases, with 16 bases between. The germline V gene has CDR1 SGHRS and CDR2 YFSETQ. The CDR3 contains 14 residues.

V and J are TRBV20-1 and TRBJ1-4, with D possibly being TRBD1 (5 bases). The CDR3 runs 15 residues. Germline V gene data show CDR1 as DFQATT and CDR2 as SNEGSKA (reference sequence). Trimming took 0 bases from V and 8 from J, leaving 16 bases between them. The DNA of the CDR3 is TGCAGTGCTAGAGATCCGAGGGGTTCACCCGAAAAACTGTTTTTT. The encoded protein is CSARDPRGSPEKLFF.

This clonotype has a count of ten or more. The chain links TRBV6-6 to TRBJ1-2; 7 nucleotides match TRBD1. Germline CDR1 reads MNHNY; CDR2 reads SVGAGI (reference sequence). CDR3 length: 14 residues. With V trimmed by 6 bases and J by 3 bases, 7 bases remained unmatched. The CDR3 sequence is CASRQDRTYYGYTF. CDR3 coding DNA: TGTGCCAGCAGGCAGGACAGGACTTACTATGGCTACACCTTC.

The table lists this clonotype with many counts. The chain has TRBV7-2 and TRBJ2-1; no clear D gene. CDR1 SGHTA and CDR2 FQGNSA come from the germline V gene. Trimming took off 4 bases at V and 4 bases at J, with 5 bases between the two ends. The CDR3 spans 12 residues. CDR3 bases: TGTGCCAGCAGCTCAGCATACAATGAGCAGTTCTTC. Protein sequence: CASSSAYNEQFF.

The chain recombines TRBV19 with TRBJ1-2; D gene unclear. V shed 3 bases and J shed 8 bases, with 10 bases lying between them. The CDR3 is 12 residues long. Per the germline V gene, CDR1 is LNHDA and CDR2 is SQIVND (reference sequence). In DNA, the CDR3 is TGTGCCAGTAGTATGCCCGAACCCGGCTACACCTTC. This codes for CASSMPEPGYTF.

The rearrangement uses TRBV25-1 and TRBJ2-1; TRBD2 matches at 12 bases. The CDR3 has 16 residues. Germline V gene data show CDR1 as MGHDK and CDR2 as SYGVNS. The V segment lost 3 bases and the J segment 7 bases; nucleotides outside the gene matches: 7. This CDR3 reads CASSDPGLAGGNEQFF. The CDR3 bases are TGTGCCAGCAGTGACCCCGGCCTAGCGGGGGGGAATGAGCAGTTCTTC.

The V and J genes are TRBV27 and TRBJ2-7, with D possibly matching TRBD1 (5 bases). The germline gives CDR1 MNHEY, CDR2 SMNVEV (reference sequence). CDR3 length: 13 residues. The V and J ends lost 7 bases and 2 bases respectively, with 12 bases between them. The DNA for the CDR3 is TGTGCCAGCAAACCCGGACACCCCTACGAGCAGTACTTC. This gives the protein CASKPGHPYEQYF.

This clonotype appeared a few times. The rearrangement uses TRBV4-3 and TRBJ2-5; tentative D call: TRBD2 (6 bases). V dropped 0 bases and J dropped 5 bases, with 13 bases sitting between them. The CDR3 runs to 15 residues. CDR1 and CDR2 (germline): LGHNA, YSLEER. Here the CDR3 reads CASSQDMGGYETQYF. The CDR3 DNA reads TGCGCCAGCAGCCAAGATATGGGGGGTTATGAGACCCAGTACTTC.

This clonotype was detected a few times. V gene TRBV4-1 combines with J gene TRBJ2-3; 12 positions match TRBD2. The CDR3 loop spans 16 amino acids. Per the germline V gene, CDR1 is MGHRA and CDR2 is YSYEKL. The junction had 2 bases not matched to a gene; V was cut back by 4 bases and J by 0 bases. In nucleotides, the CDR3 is TGCGCCAGCAGCCTGACTAGCGGGGGTAGCACAGATACGCAGTATTTT. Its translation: CASSLTSGGSTDTQYF.

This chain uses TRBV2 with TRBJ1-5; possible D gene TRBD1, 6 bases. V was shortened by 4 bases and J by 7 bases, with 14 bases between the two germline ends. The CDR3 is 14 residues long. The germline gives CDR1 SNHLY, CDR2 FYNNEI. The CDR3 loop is CASSAGGTLQPQHF. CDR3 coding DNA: TGTGCCAGCAGTGCGGGGGGCACTCTACAGCCCCAGCATTTT.

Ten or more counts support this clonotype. For the CDR3, the DNA is TGTGCCAGCTCACAATCGACTTCCGGGAATGAGCAGTTCTTC. Amino acid sequence: CASSQSTSGNEQFF. The rearrangement links TRBV18 to TRBJ2-1; D is uncertain. There are 14 residues in the CDR3. V was clipped by 4 bases and J by 7 bases, with 14 bases between them. The germline V gene encodes CDR1 KGHSH and CDR2 LQKENI. Drawing the rest from reference TRBV18 and TRBJ2-1, the complete variable domain is NAGVMQNPRHLVRRRGQEARLRCSPMKGHSHVYWYRQLPEEGLKFMVYLQKENIIDESGMPKERFSAEFPKEGPSILRIQQVVRGDSAAYFCASSQSTSGNEQFFGPGTRLTVL.

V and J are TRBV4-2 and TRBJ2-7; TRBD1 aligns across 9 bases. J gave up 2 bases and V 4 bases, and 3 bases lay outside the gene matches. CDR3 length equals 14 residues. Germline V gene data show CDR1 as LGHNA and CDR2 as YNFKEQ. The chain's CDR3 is CASSPGQGTYEQYF. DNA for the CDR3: TGTGCCAGCAGCCCAGGACAGGGGACCTACGAGCAGTACTTC.

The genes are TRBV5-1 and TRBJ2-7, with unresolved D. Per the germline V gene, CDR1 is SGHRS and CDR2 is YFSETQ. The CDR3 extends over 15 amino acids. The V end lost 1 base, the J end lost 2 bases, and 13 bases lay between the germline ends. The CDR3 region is CASSLFPQRTYEQYF. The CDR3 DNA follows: TGCGCCAGCAGCTTGTTTCCCCAACGAACCTACGAGCAGTACTTC.

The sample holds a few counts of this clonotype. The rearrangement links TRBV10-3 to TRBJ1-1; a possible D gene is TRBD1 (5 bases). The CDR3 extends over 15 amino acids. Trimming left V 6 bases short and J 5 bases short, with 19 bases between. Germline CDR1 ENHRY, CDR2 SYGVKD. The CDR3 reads CAISPAGGGYTEAFF. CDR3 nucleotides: TGTGCCATCAGCCCGGCGGGTGGGGGGTATACTGAAGCTTTCTTT.

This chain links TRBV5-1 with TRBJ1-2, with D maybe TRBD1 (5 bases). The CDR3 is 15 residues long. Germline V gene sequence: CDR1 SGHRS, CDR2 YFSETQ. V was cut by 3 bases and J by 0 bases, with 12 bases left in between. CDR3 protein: CASSWDGGANYGYTF. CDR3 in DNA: TGCGCCAGCAGCTGGGACGGGGGAGCTAACTATGGCTACACCTTC.

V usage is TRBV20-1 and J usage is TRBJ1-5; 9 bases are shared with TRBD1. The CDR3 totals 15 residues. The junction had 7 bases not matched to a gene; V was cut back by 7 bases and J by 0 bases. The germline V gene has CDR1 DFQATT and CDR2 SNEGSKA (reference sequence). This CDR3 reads CSVKQGAGSNQPQHF. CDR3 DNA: TGCAGTGTTAAACAGGGGGCTGGTAGCAATCAGCCCCAGCATTTT.

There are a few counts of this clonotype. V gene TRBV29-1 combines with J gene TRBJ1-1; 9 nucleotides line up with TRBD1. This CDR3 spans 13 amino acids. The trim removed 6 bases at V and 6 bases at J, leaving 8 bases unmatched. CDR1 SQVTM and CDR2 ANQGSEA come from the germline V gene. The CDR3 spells CSVWGQGGSEAFF. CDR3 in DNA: TGCAGCGTGTGGGGACAGGGTGGGTCTGAAGCTTTCTTT. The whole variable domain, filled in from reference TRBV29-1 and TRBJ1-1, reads SAVISQKPSRDICQRGTSLTIQCQVDSQVTMMFWYRQQPGQSLTLIATANQGSEATYESGFVIDKFPISRPNLTFSTLTVSNMSPEDSSIYLCSVWGQGGSEAFFGQGTRLTVV.

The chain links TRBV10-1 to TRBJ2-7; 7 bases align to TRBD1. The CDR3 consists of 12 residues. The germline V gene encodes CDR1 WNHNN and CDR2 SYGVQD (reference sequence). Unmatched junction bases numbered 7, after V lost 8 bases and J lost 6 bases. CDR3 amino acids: CASPGTVLEQYV. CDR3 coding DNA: TGCGCCAGCCCCGGGACAGTTCTCGAGCAGTACGTC.